A single sample gave rise to the 19 T cell receptor beta chains below, sequenced in a study of blood T cell repertoires in COVID-19. The assay was immunoSEQ multiplex PCR, and TCRdb's table has in-frame clones only and misses some. The repertoire holds 250,000 to 300,000 clones, with around 83% as singletons. Source material: peripheral blood. All receptors derive from a man younger than 35 with active or convalescent COVID-19.

This clone came up a few times. The rearrangement uses TRBV27 and TRBJ2-7, with D tentatively TRBD2 (6 bases). With 3 bases removed from V and 6 bases from J, the gap between germline ends came to 15 bases. Per the germline V gene, CDR1 is MNHEY and CDR2 is SMNVEV (reference sequence). CDR3 length equals 14 residues. CDR3 loop: CASSFTWREGEQYF. In nucleotides, the CDR3 is TGTGCCAGCAGTTTTACGTGGCGGGAAGGCGAGCAGTACTTC.

V gene TRBV19 combines with J gene TRBJ1-5, with 7 positions matching TRBD1. The CDR3 is made up of 15 amino acids. Germline CDR1 reads LNHDA; CDR2 reads SQIVND (reference sequence). The J segment lost 4 bases and the V segment lost 10 bases, leaving 13 bases of the junction unmatched. Written as DNA, the CDR3 is TGTGCCACCGAGGGGAGAGGGACAGCTAATCAGCCCCAGCATTTT. Encoded protein: CATEGRGTANQPQHF.

The V and J genes are TRBV7-9 and TRBJ2-3, with 15 bases that match TRBD2. CDR1 and CDR2 from the germline V gene are SEHNR and FQNEAQ (reference sequence). CDR3 length: 19 amino acids. V gave up 6 bases and J gave up 4 bases; unmatched junction bases: 14. The CDR3 nucleotides are TGTGCCAGCAGACCCCGGACTAGCGGGGGGGGAAACCCACCAGATACGCAGTATTTT. It specifies CASRPRTSGGGNPPDTQYF.

The chain has TRBV7-9 and TRBJ1-1; D is unresolved. The CDR3 contains 16 residues. The V end lost 1 base, the J end lost 2 bases, and 14 bases lay between the germline ends. Germline assignment: CDR1 SEHNR and CDR2 FQNEAQ (reference sequence). CDR3 in DNA: TGTGCCAGCAGCTTAGGGAGGTACGATTATAACACTGAAGCTTTCTTT. Its translation: CASSLGRYDYNTEAFF.

The DNA for the CDR3 is TGTGCCAGCGGGACAGGGGGCTCTTACTCCTACGAGCAGTACTTC. Encoded protein: CASGTGGSYSYEQYF. The V gene is TRBV6-5, the J gene TRBJ2-7; 12 nucleotides agree with TRBD1. Looked up from germline, CDR1 is MNHEY and CDR2 is SVGAGI. V lost 8 bases, J lost 0 bases, and 5 bases stayed unmatched. The CDR3 is 15 residues long.

The rearrangement links TRBV5-1 to TRBJ2-1, with D possibly TRBD2 on 5 matching bases. This CDR3 region has 13 residues. The ends were cut back, 5 bases at V and 3 bases at J, with 9 bases in the middle. The germline V gene has CDR1 SGHRS and CDR2 YFSETQ. CDR3 sequence: CASSSDYYNEQFF. The DNA for the CDR3 is TGCGCCAGCAGTTCTGACTACTACAATGAGCAGTTCTTC.

Here the CDR3 DNA reads TGTGCCAGCAGCCCCAGGCCCACGGGAGGAGTCCCCCTCCACTTT. This encodes CASSPRPTGGVPLHF. J is TRBJ1-6 and V is TRBV5-5, with D unclear. Between the trimmed V and J ends, which lost 4 bases and 13 bases, there was a span of 21 bases. CDR3 size: 15 residues. The germline V gene has CDR1 SGHKS and CDR2 YYEKEE (reference sequence). The whole variable domain, filled in from reference TRBV5-5 and TRBJ1-6, reads DAGVTQSPTHLIKTRGQQVTLRCSPISGHKSVSWYQQVLGQGPQFIFQYYEKEERGRGNFPDRFSARQFPNYSSELNVNALLLGDSALYLCASSPRPTGGVPLHFGNGTRLTVT.

The rearrangement links TRBV6-2 or TRBV6-3 to TRBJ1-5, with D unclear. Germline V gene data show CDR1 as MNHEY and CDR2 as SVGEGT. The V and J ends lost 5 bases and 3 bases respectively, with 11 bases between them. This CDR3 has 14 residues. The CDR3 coding sequence is TGTGCCAGCAGTCCCGGGTCGATCAATCAGCCCCAGCATTTT. Protein: CASSPGSINQPQHF.

V gene TRBV7-8 combines with J gene TRBJ2-2; TRBD1 agrees at 8 bases. The germline V gene has CDR1 SGHVS and CDR2 FQNEAQ. CDR3 length equals 16 residues. V trimming: 2 bases; J trimming: 4 bases; junction bases outside the gene matches: 6. The CDR3: CASSLLDRGSTGELFF. CDR3 in DNA: TGTGCCAGCAGCTTACTTGACAGGGGAAGCACCGGGGAGCTGTTTTTT.

The chain links TRBV6-5 to TRBJ2-7, with TRBD1 identical over 8 bases. The CDR3 totals 14 residues. CDR1 is MNHEY, CDR2 SVGAGI, per germline. V lost 6 bases to trimming and J lost 3 bases; unmatched junction nucleotides: 7. The CDR3 here is CASSEDREDYEQYF. CDR3 nucleotides: TGTGCCAGCAGCGAGGACAGGGAGGACTACGAGCAGTACTTC.

The chain links TRBV25-1 to TRBJ1-1; tentatively, D is TRBD1 (6 bases). V lost 5 bases, J lost 5 bases, and 15 bases lay in between. The CDR3 runs 14 residues. Germline-derived CDR1 and CDR2 are MGHDK and SYGVNS. The CDR3 DNA sequence: TGTGCCAGCAGTCGCCCGGGACAAGTGACTGAAGCTTTCTTT. Its translation: CASSRPGQVTEAFF.

The rearrangement links TRBV4-3 to TRBJ2-7; TRBD1 might be the D (5 bases). Trimming pared 0 bases from V and 3 bases from J, leaving 9 bases between. Germline V gene sequence: CDR1 LGHNA, CDR2 YSLEER. This CDR3 region has 14 residues. CDR3 nucleotides: TGCGCCAGCAGCCAAGAGGGAACAGGCTACGAGCAGTACTTC. This sequence encodes CASSQEGTGYEQYF.

The chain has TRBV28 and TRBJ2-3; D unresolved. CDR1 and CDR2 from the germline V gene are MDHEN and SYDVKM. V lost 5 bases to trimming and J lost 7 bases, with 13 bases between them. CDR3 length: 13 residues. CDR3 sequence: CASSIPFFNTQYF. DNA for the CDR3: TGTGCCAGCAGTATCCCCTTCTTTAATACGCAGTATTTT.

This sequence joins TRBV30 and TRBJ1-1; D is unresolved. V lost 0 bases and J lost 1, with 9 bases in between. This CDR3 contains 14 residues. The V gene's germline CDR1 is GTSNPN and CDR2 SVGIG (reference sequence). The CDR3 region is CAWSVLTANTEAFF. In DNA, the CDR3 is TGTGCCTGGAGTGTTTTGACTGCGAACACTGAAGCTTTCTTT.

Written as DNA, the CDR3 is TGTGCCAGCAGCCCCCGGGTCAACACCGGGGAGCTGTTTTTT. Protein sequence: CASSPRVNTGELFF. The chain is built from TRBV7-2 and TRBJ2-2, with D unresolved. Trimming took 5 bases from V and 2 from J, leaving 9 bases between them. The germline V gene encodes CDR1 SGHTA and CDR2 FQGNSA. CDR3 length: 14 amino acids.

The chain combines TRBV6-5 with TRBJ2-7; 9 positions match TRBD1. Germline values: CDR1 MNHEY, CDR2 SVGAGI. Losses at the gene ends were 7 bases for V and 0 bases for J; bases not matched to a gene: 7. This CDR3 has 15 amino acids. This CDR3 is CASKVRDRASYEQYF. The CDR3 nucleotides are TGTGCCAGCAAAGTCCGGGACAGGGCCTCCTACGAGCAGTACTTC.

This clone appeared once. The chain couples TRBV6-5 to TRBJ2-5; no reliable D call. V dropped 6 bases and J dropped 4 bases, with 6 bases sitting between them. CDR1 and CDR2 from the germline V gene are MNHEY and SVGAGI. The CDR3 sequence is 11 residues long. The CDR3 nucleotides read TGTGCCAGCAGCCCCGGAGAGACCCAGTACTTC. Translating gives CASSPGETQYF.

This chain uses TRBV24-1 with TRBJ2-3; 12 bases are shared with TRBD2. There are 16 residues in the CDR3. V dropped 1 base and J dropped 6; count of bases not matched to a gene: 4. Germline-derived CDR1 and CDR2 are KGHDR and SFDVKD. The CDR3 DNA follows: TGTGCCACCAGTGATTTCGGACTAGCGGGACCCGATACGCAGTATTTT. It is translated as CATSDFGLAGPDTQYF.

The V call is TRBV7-9, the J call TRBJ2-2; D is perhaps TRBD1 (5 bases). The CDR3 is 14 residues long. Germline V gene lookup returns CDR1 SEHNR and CDR2 FQNEAQ (reference sequence). V was shortened by 4 bases and J by 6 bases, with 12 bases between the two germline ends. DNA for the CDR3: TGTGCCAGCAGCTCAAGGGGTGGGGCCGGGGAGCTGTTTTTT. As protein: CASSSRGGAGELFF.